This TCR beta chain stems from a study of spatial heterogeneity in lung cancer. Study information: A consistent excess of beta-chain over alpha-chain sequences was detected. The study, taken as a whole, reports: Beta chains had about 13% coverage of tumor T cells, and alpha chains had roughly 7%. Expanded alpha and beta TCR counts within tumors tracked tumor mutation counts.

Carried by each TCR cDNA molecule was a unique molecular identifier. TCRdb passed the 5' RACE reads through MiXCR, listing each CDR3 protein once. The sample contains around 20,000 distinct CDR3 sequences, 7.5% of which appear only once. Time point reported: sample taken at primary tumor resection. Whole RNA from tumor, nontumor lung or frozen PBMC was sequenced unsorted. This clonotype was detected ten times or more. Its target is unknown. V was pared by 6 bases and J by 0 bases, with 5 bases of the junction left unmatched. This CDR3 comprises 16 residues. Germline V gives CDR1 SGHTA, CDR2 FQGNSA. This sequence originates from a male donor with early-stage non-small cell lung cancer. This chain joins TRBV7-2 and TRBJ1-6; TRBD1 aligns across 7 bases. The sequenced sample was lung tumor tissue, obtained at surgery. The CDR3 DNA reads TGTGCCAGCAGTCGACAGGGAGGCTCCTATAATTCACCCCTCCACTTT. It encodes CASSRQGGSYNSPLHF.